This T cell receptor beta chain was recovered during a study of blood T cell repertoires in COVID-19. On the study more broadly: The cDNA or gDNA used as material had been derived from T cells, B-cell-depleted T cells, or PBMCs.

Germline CDR1 and CDR2: ENHRY and SYGVKD. J gave up 6 bases and V 4 bases, and 11 bases lay outside the gene matches. CDR3 length equals 15 residues. Only a few counts were recorded for this clone. Here immunoSEQ multiplex PCR was the method, and the copy in TCRdb shows in-frame clones only, minus some. Of some 150,000 clones in the sample, 84% are singletons; the top ten hold about 40%. This chain connects TRBV10-3 to TRBJ1-1, with TRBD1 matching over 7 bases. Sequencing used peripheral blood. This sequence originates from a human donor in a cohort sampled during active COVID-19. Here the CDR3 DNA reads TGTGCCATCAGTGCATTAGACCTAACAGGGGCTGAAGCTTTCTTT. It codes for CAISALDLTGAEAFF.